These 17 T cell receptor beta chains share one sample of origin, sequenced in a study of lymphopenia after photon versus proton radiotherapy. TCRdb's table, derived via immunoSEQ multiplex PCR, lists solely in-frame clones and lacks some. Among 20,000 to 25,000 clones listed, approximately 91% were seen once. Material: peripheral blood, obtained from a patient treated with proton-based radiotherapy. The source of these receptors is an older woman with pancreatic cancer. Some clones in this sample may be carry-over from other donors' samples.

This sequence joins TRBV30 and TRBJ2-5; tentative D call: TRBD2 (7 bases). V lost 2 bases and J 2 bases, leaving 15 bases between the germline ends. The CDR3 loop spans 15 amino acids. Looked up from germline, CDR1 is GTSNPN and CDR2 is SVGIG (reference sequence). In nucleotides, the CDR3 is TGTGCCTGGAGTCCCCGGGGGCGGGGGCAAGAGACCCAGTACTTC. Encoded protein: CAWSPRGRGQETQYF.

The rearrangement links TRBV19 to TRBJ1-6; D remains ambiguous. V gave up 1 base and J gave up 9 bases, with 10 bases separating them. The germline CDR1 and CDR2 sequences are LNHDA and SQIVND (reference sequence). There are 14 residues in the CDR3. The CDR3 DNA sequence: TGTGCCAGTAGTATAGGACCTGGCGGTTCACCCCTCCACTTT. It encodes CASSIGPGGSPLHF. Full variable domain (remainder filled in from reference TRBV19 and TRBJ1-6): DGGITQSPKYLFRKEGQNVTLSCEQNLNHDAMYWYRQDPGQGLRLIYYSQIVNDFQKGDIAEGYSVSREKKESFPLTVTSAQKNPTAFYLCASSIGPGGSPLHFGNGTRLTVT.

The rearrangement links TRBV7-2 to TRBJ2-3; unclear D gene. This CDR3 has 13 amino acids. Germline V gene sequence: CDR1 SGHTA, CDR2 FQGNSA. Trimming took off 5 bases at V and 0 bases at J, with 6 bases between the two ends. The CDR3 region is CASSGPSTDTQYF. For the CDR3, the DNA is TGTGCCAGCAGCGGACCCAGCACAGATACGCAGTATTTT.

J is TRBJ2-1 and V is TRBV2; 7 nucleotides agree with TRBD1. The CDR3 runs to 14 residues. Per germline, CDR1 SNHLY and CDR2 FYNNEI. V lost 4 bases, J lost 7 bases, and 7 bases stayed unmatched. CDR3 protein: CASSVETGRNEQFF. In nucleotides, the CDR3 is TGTGCCAGCAGTGTCGAGACAGGGCGGAATGAGCAGTTCTTC.

The chain carries TRBV19 and TRBJ1-2; the match to TRBD1 covers 7 bases. The CDR3 contains 14 residues. V trimming: 6 bases; J trimming: 3 bases; junction bases outside the gene matches: 7. Per the germline V gene, CDR1 is LNHDA and CDR2 is SQIVND (reference sequence). CDR3 in amino acids: CASSQYTGDYGYTF. The CDR3 DNA follows: TGTGCCAGTAGCCAATACACAGGGGACTATGGCTACACCTTC.

This chain joins TRBV19 and TRBJ2-1, with D hard to call. Germline V gives CDR1 LNHDA, CDR2 SQIVND (reference sequence). This CDR3 has 13 amino acids. The V and J ends lost 8 bases and 2 bases respectively, with 10 bases between them. The CDR3 spells CASSPRTYNEQFF. In DNA, the CDR3 is TGTGCCAGTTCCCCTAGGACCTACAATGAGCAGTTCTTC. The full variable domain, completed using reference TRBV19 and TRBJ2-1, is DGGITQSPKYLFRKEGQNVTLSCEQNLNHDAMYWYRQDPGQGLRLIYYSQIVNDFQKGDIAEGYSVSREKKESFPLTVTSAQKNPTAFYLCASSPRTYNEQFFGPGTRLTVL.

The V and J genes are TRBV6-1 and TRBJ1-1; D unresolved. The CDR3 is made up of 13 amino acids. V dropped 1 base and J dropped 5 bases, with 8 bases sitting between them. Germline V gene sequence: CDR1 MNHNS, CDR2 SASEGT. This chain's CDR3 is CASSEVSETEAFF. In DNA, the CDR3 is TGTGCCAGCAGTGAAGTTTCGGAGACTGAAGCTTTCTTT.

The chain joins TRBV9 to TRBJ1-2; 11 bases match TRBD1. In germline, CDR1 is SGDLS, CDR2 YYNGEE. CDR3 length: 15 residues. V lost 1 base to trimming and J lost 7 bases; unmatched junction nucleotides: 6. The CDR3 DNA is TGTGCCAGCAGCGTACTGGGGACAGGGGGTTTTGGCTACACCTTC. It translates to CASSVLGTGGFGYTF.

The rearrangement joins TRBV7-9 to TRBJ2-3; weak D call: TRBD1 (5 bases). Trimming took 5 bases from V and 4 from J, leaving 10 bases between them. Looked up from germline, CDR1 is SEHNR and CDR2 is FQNEAQ (reference sequence). CDR3 size: 13 residues. The CDR3 nucleotides read TGTGCCAGCAGCCCTAAGGGGCCAGATACGCAGTATTTT. Translation gives CASSPKGPDTQYF.

The chain is built from TRBV10-3 and TRBJ2-7, with D maybe TRBD1 (6 bases). This CDR3 is built from 16 residues. V gave up 5 bases and J gave up 5 bases, with 22 bases separating them. Germline V gene sequence: CDR1 ENHRY, CDR2 SYGVKD. The CDR3 region has the DNA TGTGCCATCAGTCGGCCGCCCAGGGGCCTTGGGGACGAGCAGTACTTC. It is translated as CAISRPPRGLGDEQYF.

This chain uses TRBV9 with TRBJ2-1; D tentatively reads TRBD1 or TRBD2 (5 bases each). The V end lost 3 bases, the J end lost 6 bases, and 16 bases lay between the germline ends. Germline V lookup: CDR1 SGDLS, CDR2 YYNGEE. The CDR3 length is 15 residues. CDR3 nucleotide sequence: TGTGCCAGCAGCGCGCCCGGGACCACCGTCAATGAGCAGTTCTTC. This encodes CASSAPGTTVNEQFF.

This clone has just one count. The CDR3 sequence is CASSLDLASGRALYF. DNA of the CDR3: TGTGCCAGCAGCTTAGATCTGGCTAGCGGGAGGGCCCTGTATTTT. The rearrangement uses TRBV11-2 and TRBJ2-3; 12 bases line up with TRBD2. CDR1 SGHAT and CDR2 FQNNGV come from the germline V gene. The trim removed 0 bases at V and 14 bases at J, leaving 9 bases unmatched. The CDR3 extends over 15 amino acids. The full variable domain, its missing parts supplied by reference TRBV11-2 and TRBJ2-3, is EAGVAQSPRYKIIEKRQSVAFWCNPISGHATLYWYQQILGQGPKLLIQFQNNGVVDDSQLPKDRFSAERLKGVDSTLKIQPAKLEDSAVYLCASSLDLASGRALYFGPGTRLTVL.

This CDR3 is CSVETGLGYNEQFF. CDR3 nucleotide sequence: TGCAGCGTTGAAACGGGACTCGGCTACAATGAGCAGTTCTTC. The rearrangement links TRBV29-1 to TRBJ2-1; D perhaps matches TRBD2 (6 bases). Per the germline V gene, CDR1 is SQVTM and CDR2 is ANQGSEA. V was shortened by 2 bases and J by 3 bases, with 11 bases between the two germline ends. The CDR3 runs to 14 residues.

V usage is TRBV19 and J usage is TRBJ1-2; a weak D match, TRBD1 (6 bases). The germline V and J ends were trimmed by 5 bases and 2 bases, with 12 bases remaining between them. This CDR3 spans 14 amino acids. Germline V gene lookup returns CDR1 LNHDA and CDR2 SQIVND (reference sequence). CDR3 in DNA: TGTGCCAGTAGTGAGGGACATAAAAACTATGGCTACACCTTC. It translates to CASSEGHKNYGYTF.

The chain uses TRBV28 and TRBJ2-1, with unresolved D. The germline V and J ends were trimmed by 10 bases and 9 bases, with 16 bases remaining between them. Germline CDR1 MDHEN, CDR2 SYDVKM. The length of the CDR3 is 12 residues. CDR3 sequence (DNA): TGTGCCATTTCGGACCGGGTCCTTGAGCAGTTCTTC. Residues: CAISDRVLEQFF. The complete variable domain, with remaining parts taken from reference TRBV28 and TRBJ2-1, reads DVKVTQSSRYLVKRTGEKVFLECVQDMDHENMFWYRQDPGLGLRLIYFSYDVKMKEKGDIPEGYSVSREKKERFSLILESASTNQTSMYLCAISDRVLEQFFGPGTRLTVL.

V usage is TRBV4-1 and J usage is TRBJ2-5; the match to TRBD1 covers 9 bases. The CDR3 length is 15 residues. After removal of 1 base from V and 0 bases from J, the junction contained 0 bases not matched to a gene. Germline V gene lookup returns CDR1 MGHRA and CDR2 YSYEKL. The CDR3 reads CASSQGDRDQETQYF. The CDR3 bases are TGCGCCAGCAGCCAAGGGGACAGGGACCAAGAGACCCAGTACTTC.

This rearrangement joins TRBV14 to TRBJ2-3; 9 bases agree with TRBD2. The CDR3 spans 16 residues. In germline, CDR1 is SGHDN, CDR2 FVKESK. Losses at the gene ends were 5 bases for V and 1 base for J; bases not matched to a gene: 7. The CDR3 DNA reads TGTGCCAGCAGCACCGCTAGCGGGATCCGCACAGATACGCAGTATTTT. It is translated as CASSTASGIRTDTQYF.